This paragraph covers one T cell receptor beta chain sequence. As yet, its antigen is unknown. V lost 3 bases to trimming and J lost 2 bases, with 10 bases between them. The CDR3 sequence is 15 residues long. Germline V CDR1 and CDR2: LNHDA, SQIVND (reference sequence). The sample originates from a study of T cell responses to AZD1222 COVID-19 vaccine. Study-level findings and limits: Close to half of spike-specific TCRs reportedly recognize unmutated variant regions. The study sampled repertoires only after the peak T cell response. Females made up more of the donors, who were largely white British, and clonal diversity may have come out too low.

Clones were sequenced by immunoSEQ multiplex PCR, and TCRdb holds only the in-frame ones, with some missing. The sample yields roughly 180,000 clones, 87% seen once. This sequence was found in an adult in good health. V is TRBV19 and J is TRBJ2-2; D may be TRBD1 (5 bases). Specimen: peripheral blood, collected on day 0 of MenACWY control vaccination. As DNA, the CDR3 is TGTGCCAGTAGTATCCACAGGTCAAACACCGGGGAGCTGTTTTTT. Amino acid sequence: CASSIHRSNTGELFF.